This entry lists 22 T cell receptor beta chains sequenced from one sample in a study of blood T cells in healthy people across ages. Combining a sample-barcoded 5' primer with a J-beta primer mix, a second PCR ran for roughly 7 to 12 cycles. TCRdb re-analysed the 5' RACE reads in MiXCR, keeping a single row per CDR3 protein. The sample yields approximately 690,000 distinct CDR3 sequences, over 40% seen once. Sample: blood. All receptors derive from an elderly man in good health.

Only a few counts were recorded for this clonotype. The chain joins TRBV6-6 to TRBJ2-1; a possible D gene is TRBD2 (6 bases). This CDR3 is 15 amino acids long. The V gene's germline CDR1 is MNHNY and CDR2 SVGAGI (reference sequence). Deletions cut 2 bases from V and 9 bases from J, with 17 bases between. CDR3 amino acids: CASSYGLGEAGEQFF. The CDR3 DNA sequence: TGTGCCAGCAGTTACGGTCTAGGGGAGGCTGGTGAGCAGTTCTTC.

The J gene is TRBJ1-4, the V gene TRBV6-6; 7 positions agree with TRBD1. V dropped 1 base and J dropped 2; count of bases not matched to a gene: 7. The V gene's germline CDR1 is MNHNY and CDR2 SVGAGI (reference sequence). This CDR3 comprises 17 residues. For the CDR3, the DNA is TGTGCCAGCAGTTACTTGGCCCCGACAGGGACTAATGAAAAACTGTTTTTT. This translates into CASSYLAPTGTNEKLFF.

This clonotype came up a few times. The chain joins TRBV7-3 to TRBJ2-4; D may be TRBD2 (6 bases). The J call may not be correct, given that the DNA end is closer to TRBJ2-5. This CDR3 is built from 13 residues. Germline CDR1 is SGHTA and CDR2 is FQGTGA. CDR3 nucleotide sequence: TGTGCCAGCAGCTCTGGAGGGTTGGTGACCCAGTACTTC. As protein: CASSSGGLVTQYF.

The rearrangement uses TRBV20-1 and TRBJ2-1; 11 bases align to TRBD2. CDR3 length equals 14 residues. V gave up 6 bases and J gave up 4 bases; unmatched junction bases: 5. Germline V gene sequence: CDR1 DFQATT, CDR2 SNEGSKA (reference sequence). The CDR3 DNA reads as TGCAGTGCCACGGGACTAGCGGATTACAATGAGCAGTTCTTC. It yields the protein CSATGLADYNEQFF.

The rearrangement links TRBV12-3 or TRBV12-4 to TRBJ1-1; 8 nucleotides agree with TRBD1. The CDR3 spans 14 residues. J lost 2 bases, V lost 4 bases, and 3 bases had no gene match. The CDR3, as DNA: TGTGCCAGCAGTTCGACAGGGGCTAACACTGAAGCTTTCTTT. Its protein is CASSSTGANTEAFF.

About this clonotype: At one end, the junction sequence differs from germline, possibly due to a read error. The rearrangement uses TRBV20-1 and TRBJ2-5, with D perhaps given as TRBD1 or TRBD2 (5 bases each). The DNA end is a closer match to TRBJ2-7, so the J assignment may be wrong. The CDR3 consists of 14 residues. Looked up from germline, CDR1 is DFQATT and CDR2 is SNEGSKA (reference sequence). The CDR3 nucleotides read TGCAGTGCATTTAAACCGGGACGGTCCTCCGAGCAGTACTTC. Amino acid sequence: CSAFKPGRSSEQYF.

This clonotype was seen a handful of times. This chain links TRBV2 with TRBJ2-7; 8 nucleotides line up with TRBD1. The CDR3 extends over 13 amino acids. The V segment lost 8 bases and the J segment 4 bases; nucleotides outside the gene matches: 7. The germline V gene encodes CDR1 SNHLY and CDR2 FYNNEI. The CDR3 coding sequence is TGTGCCAGCGGAGGACAGGGCCCTTACGAGCAGTACTTC. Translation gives CASGGQGPYEQYF.

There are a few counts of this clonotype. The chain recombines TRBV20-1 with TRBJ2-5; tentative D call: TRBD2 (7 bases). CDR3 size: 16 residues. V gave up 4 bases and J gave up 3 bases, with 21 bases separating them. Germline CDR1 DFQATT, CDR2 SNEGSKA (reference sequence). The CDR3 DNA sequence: TGCAGTGCTACCCCTTTAGCCGGGGGGACAAAAGAGACCCAGTACTTC. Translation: CSATPLAGGTKETQYF.

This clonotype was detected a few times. The CDR3 loop is CSVELGSGGETQYF. In DNA, the CDR3 is TGCAGCGTTGAACTAGGGTCCGGGGGGGAGACCCAGTACTTC. V usage is TRBV29-1 and J usage is TRBJ2-5; 7 nucleotides agree with TRBD2. The CDR3 has 14 amino acids. CDR1 is SQVTM and CDR2 is ANQGSEA in the germline V gene. The V gene end was trimmed by 2 bases and the J gene end by 5 bases; junction bases not matched to a gene: 8.

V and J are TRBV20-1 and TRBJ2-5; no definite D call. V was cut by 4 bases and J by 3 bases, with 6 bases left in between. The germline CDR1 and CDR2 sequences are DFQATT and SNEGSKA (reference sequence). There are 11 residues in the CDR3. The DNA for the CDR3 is TGCAGTGCTACGGTAAAAGAGACCCAGTACTTC. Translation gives CSATVKETQYF.

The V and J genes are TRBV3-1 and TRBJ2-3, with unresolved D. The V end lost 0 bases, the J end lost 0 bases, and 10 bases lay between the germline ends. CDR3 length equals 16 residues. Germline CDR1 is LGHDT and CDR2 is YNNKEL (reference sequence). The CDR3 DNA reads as TGTGCCAGCAGCCAAGATTTTGCGGTAAGCACAGATACGCAGTATTTT. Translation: CASSQDFAVSTDTQYF.

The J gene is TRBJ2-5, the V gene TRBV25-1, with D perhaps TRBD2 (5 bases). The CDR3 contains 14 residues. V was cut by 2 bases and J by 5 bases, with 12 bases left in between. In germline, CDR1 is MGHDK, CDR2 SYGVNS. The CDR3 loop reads CASSEARLAETQYF. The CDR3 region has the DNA TGTGCCAGCAGTGAAGCGCGGTTAGCGGAGACCCAGTACTTC.

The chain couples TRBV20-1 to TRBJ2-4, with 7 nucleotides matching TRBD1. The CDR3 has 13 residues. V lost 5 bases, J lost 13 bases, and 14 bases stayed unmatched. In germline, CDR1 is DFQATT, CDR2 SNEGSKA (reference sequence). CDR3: CSAGSDRAWEQYF. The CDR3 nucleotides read TGCAGTGCTGGATCCGACAGGGCGTGGGAGCAGTACTTC.

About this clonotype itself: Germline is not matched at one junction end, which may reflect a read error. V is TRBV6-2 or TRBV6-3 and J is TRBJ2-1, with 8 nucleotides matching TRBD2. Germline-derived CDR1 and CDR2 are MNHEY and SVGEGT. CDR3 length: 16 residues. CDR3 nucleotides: TGTGCCAGCAGAGAGGCTACCGGGACTAGGAACAATGCGCAGTTCTTC. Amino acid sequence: CASREATGTRNNAQFF.

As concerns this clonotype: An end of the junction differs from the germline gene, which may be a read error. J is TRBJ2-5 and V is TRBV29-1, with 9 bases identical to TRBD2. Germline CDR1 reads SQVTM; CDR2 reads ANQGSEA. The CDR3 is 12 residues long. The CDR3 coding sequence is TGCAGCATTGAGACTAGCGGAGAGACCCAGTACTTC. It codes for CSIETSGETQYF.

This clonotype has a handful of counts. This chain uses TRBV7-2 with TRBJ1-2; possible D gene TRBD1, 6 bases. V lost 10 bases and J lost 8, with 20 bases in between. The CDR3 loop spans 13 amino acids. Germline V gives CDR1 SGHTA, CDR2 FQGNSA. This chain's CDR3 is CATEGGAITGYTF. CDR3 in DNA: TGTGCCACTGAGGGGGGGGCTATAACAGGCTACACCTTC.

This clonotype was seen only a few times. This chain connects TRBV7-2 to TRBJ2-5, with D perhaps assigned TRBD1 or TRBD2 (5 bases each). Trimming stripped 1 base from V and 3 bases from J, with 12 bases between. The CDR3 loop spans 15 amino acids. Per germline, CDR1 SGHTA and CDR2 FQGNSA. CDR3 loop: CASSLGGTIEETQYF. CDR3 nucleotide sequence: TGTGCCAGCAGCTTAGGGGGGACCATTGAAGAGACCCAGTACTTC.

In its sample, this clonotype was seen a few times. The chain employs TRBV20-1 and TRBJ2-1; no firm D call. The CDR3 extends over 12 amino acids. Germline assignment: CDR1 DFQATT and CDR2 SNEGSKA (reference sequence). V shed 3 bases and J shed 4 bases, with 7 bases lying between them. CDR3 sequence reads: CSARNNYNEQFF. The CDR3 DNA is TGCAGTGCTAGGAATAATTACAATGAGCAGTTCTTC.

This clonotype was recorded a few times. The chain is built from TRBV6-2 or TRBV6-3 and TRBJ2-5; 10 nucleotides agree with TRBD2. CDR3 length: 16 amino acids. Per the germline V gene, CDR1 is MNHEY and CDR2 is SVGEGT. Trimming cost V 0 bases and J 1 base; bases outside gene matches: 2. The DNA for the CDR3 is TGTGCCAGCAGTTACTCGATAGCGGGGGGCCAAGAGACCCAGTACTTC. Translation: CASSYSIAGGQETQYF.

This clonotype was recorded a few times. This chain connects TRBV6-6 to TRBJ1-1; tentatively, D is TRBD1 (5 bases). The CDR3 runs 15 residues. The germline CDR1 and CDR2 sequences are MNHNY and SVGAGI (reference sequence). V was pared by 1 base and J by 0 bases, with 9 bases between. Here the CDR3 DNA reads TGTGCCAGCAGTTACTTGGGGGTTATGAACACTGAAGCTTTCTTT. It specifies CASSYLGVMNTEAFF.

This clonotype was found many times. The DNA for the CDR3 is TGCGCCAGCAGCTTGGCAGCGGGAGGGCGCCCAGATACGCAGTATTTT. This codes for CASSLAAGGRPDTQYF. The chain combines TRBV5-1 with TRBJ2-3; TRBD2 matches 10 bases. In germline, CDR1 is SGHRS, CDR2 YFSETQ. V gave up 0 bases and J gave up 4 bases; unmatched junction bases: 5. CDR3 length: 16 residues.

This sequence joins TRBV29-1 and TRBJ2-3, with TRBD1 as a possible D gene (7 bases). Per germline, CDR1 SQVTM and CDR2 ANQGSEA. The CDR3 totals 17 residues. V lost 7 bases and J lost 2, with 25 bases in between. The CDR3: CSAEGGVGQIPTDTQYF. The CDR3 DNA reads TGCAGCGCCGAGGGGGGAGTGGGACAGATCCCCACAGATACGCAGTATTTT.